One sample yielded the 24 T cell receptor beta chains listed below, sequenced in a study of a mutant IDH1 vaccine in newly diagnosed glioma. The sample's time point: week 35, safety follow-up. What each vaccine dose contained was 300 ug of mutant IDH1 20-mer peptide, accompanied by topical imiquimod. The repertoire was sequenced with immunoSEQ multiplex PCR; TCRdb's copy has only in-frame clones and lacks some. Of around 32,000 clones listed, about four fifths were seen once; the top ten hold approximately 6.9%. Their target antigens are unknown. Source: PBMCs, taken from a glioma patient whose treatment included an IDH1 peptide vaccine. Receptor source: a woman aged 18-35 years with glioma.

This clone was observed a single time. This chain joins TRBV11-2 and TRBJ2-7, with D possibly matching TRBD1 (6 bases). The CDR3 spans 15 residues. The V gene's germline CDR1 is SGHAT and CDR2 FQNNGV. V was pared by 1 base and J by 3 bases, with 13 bases between. This CDR3 reads CASSLGQGHLYEQYF. CDR3 DNA: TGTGCCAGCAGCTTAGGGCAGGGGCACCTCTACGAGCAGTACTTC.

The rearrangement joins TRBV5-6 to TRBJ2-7, with D perhaps assigned TRBD1 or TRBD2 (5 bases each). Germline values: CDR1 SGHDT, CDR2 YYEEEE. This CDR3 region has 14 residues. V shed 4 bases and J shed 2 bases, with 13 bases lying between them. For the CDR3, the DNA is TGTGCCAGCAGCCCGGGACGGGGCCCCTACGAGCAGTACTTC. Translated: CASSPGRGPYEQYF.

V and J are TRBV4-2 and TRBJ2-1, with 7 nucleotides matching TRBD1. This CDR3 has 17 residues. Per germline, CDR1 LGHNA and CDR2 YNFKEQ. V gave up 0 bases and J gave up 0 bases; unmatched junction bases: 5. The CDR3 protein is CASSQDLYRGSYNEQFF. CDR3 sequence (DNA): TGTGCCAGCAGCCAAGATTTGTACAGGGGCTCCTACAATGAGCAGTTCTTC.

The chain employs TRBV5-1 and TRBJ1-5, with a tentative D call TRBD1 (6 bases). This CDR3 is 15 amino acids long. The germline gives CDR1 SGHRS, CDR2 YFSETQ. The V end was cut by 4 bases, the J end by 0 bases, with 11 bases between. CDR3 region: CASSAGTLSNQPQHF. The DNA of the CDR3 is TGCGCCAGCAGCGCCGGGACACTTAGCAATCAGCCCCAGCATTTT. Based on the CDR3 plus reference TRBV5-1 and TRBJ1-5, the full variable domain is KAGVTQTPRYLIKTRGQQVTLSCSPISGHRSVSWYQQTPGQGLQFLFEYFSETQRNKGNFPGRFSGRQFSNSRSEMNVSTLELGDSALYLCASSAGTLSNQPQHFGDGTRLSIL.

The chain links TRBV5-1 to TRBJ2-7; TRBD1 matches at 8 bases. The CDR3 totals 15 residues. Germline CDR1 is SGHRS and CDR2 is YFSETQ. Unmatched junction bases numbered 7, after V lost 4 bases and J lost 1 base. As DNA, the CDR3 is TGCGCCAGCAGCCAGCCGGGACAGGAATCCTACGAGCAGTACTTC. This sequence encodes CASSQPGQESYEQYF.

This clone was observed a handful of times. V is TRBV19 and J is TRBJ1-2; 10 bases line up with TRBD1. The junction had 12 bases not matched to a gene; V was cut back by 5 bases and J by 6 bases. Germline CDR1 LNHDA, CDR2 SQIVND (reference sequence). CDR3 length: 16 residues. The CDR3 is CASSPGQGGATNGYTF. The CDR3, as DNA: TGTGCCAGTAGTCCCGGACAGGGGGGGGCAACCAATGGCTACACCTTC.

The chain joins TRBV5-4 to TRBJ2-1; possibly TRBD1 for D (6 bases). Germline loops: CDR1 SGHNT, CDR2 YYREEE (reference sequence). The CDR3 is 14 amino acids. Deletions cut 0 bases from V and 5 bases from J, with 9 bases between. CDR3 loop: CASSLDPGDNEQFF. The CDR3 region has the DNA TGTGCCAGCAGCTTGGATCCAGGGGACAATGAGCAGTTCTTC. Full variable domain (remainder filled in from reference TRBV5-4 and TRBJ2-1): ETGVTQSPTHLIKTRGQQVTLRCSSQSGHNTVSWYQQALGQGPQFIFQYYREEENGRGNFPPRFSGLQFPNYSSELNVNALELDDSALYLCASSLDPGDNEQFFGPGTRLTVL.

This chain links TRBV5-1 with TRBJ2-5; TRBD2 matches 7 bases. The junction had 5 bases not matched to a gene; V was cut back by 1 base and J by 2 bases. CDR3 length equals 15 residues. Germline loops: CDR1 SGHRS, CDR2 YFSETQ. CDR3 nucleotides: TGCGCCAGCAGCTTGCTGGCGGGACTACAAGAGACCCAGTACTTC. Translating it yields CASSLLAGLQETQYF.

The V gene is TRBV19, the J gene TRBJ2-3; the D gene could be TRBD1 or TRBD2 (5 bases each). Trimming removed 7 bases at V and 7 bases at J, with 21 bases between. The CDR3 runs 15 residues. The germline CDR1 and CDR2 sequences are LNHDA and SQIVND (reference sequence). The CDR3 region has the DNA TGTGCCAGTAATGAGGGAACGGGGAACAGGAATACGCAGTATTTT. Residues: CASNEGTGNRNTQYF.

The rearrangement uses TRBV19 and TRBJ2-7; 9 bases line up with TRBD1. Trimming at V came to 3 bases and at J to 3 bases, leaving 6 bases not matched to a gene. CDR1 LNHDA and CDR2 SQIVND come from the germline V gene (reference sequence). CDR3 length equals 15 residues. This CDR3 reads CASSMVRDRVYEQYF. The DNA for the CDR3 is TGTGCCAGTAGTATGGTGAGGGACAGGGTCTACGAGCAGTACTTC. The full variable domain, with the rest looked up from reference TRBV19 and TRBJ2-7, is DGGITQSPKYLFRKEGQNVTLSCEQNLNHDAMYWYRQDPGQGLRLIYYSQIVNDFQKGDIAEGYSVSREKKESFPLTVTSAQKNPTAFYLCASSMVRDRVYEQYFGPGTRLTVT.

This clone has only a few counts. V gene TRBV6-1 combines with J gene TRBJ1-1; D is unclear. V lost 6 bases, J lost 5 bases, and 16 bases lay in between. CDR3 size: 14 residues. The germline gives CDR1 MNHNS, CDR2 SASEGT. The CDR3 DNA sequence: TGTGCCAGCAGGGAGCCCGTCCCTCCAACTGAAGCTTTCTTT. This encodes CASREPVPPTEAFF.

The rearrangement joins TRBV28 to TRBJ2-3; 7 bases match TRBD2. CDR1 is MDHEN, CDR2 SYDVKM, per germline. V shed 1 base and J 1 base; nucleotides not matched to a gene: 5. The CDR3 sequence is 16 residues long. DNA of the CDR3: TGTGCCAGCAGTTTATTGACGGGAGGAGGCACAGATACGCAGTATTTT. As protein: CASSLLTGGGTDTQYF.

This chain connects TRBV11-2 to TRBJ2-7, with TRBD2 as a possible D gene (6 bases). The germline V gene has CDR1 SGHAT and CDR2 FQNNGV. The CDR3 is 16 amino acids. Trimming cost V 8 bases and J 0 bases, with 20 bases left between them. This CDR3 reads CASALLPGAGSYEQYF. Written as DNA, the CDR3 is TGTGCCAGCGCCCTCTTACCAGGAGCGGGCTCCTACGAGCAGTACTTC.

V is TRBV18 and J is TRBJ1-1; TRBD1 matches 8 bases. This CDR3 is built from 14 residues. Unmatched junction bases numbered 6, after V lost 4 bases and J lost 5 bases. CDR1 is KGHSH and CDR2 is LQKENI in the germline V gene. This CDR3 reads CASSLSTGVTEAFF. For the CDR3, the DNA is TGTGCCAGCTCACTCTCGACAGGGGTAACTGAAGCTTTCTTT.

This chain links TRBV4-1 with TRBJ2-5; 7 nucleotides align to TRBD1. The V gene's germline CDR1 is MGHRA and CDR2 YSYEKL. This CDR3 region has 15 residues. The ends lost 0 bases at V and 2 bases at J; junction bases unmatched: 3. CDR3 sequence (DNA): TGCGCCAGCAGCCAAGAAGGGACAGAACAAGAGACCCAGTACTTC. Its translation: CASSQEGTEQETQYF.

This chain uses TRBV5-5 with TRBJ1-1; D may be TRBD1 (6 bases). CDR3 length equals 14 residues. Deletions cut 0 bases from V and 4 bases from J, with 10 bases between. Per germline, CDR1 SGHKS and CDR2 YYEKEE (reference sequence). CDR3 amino acids: CASSLGTGPTEAFF. In DNA form, the CDR3 reads TGTGCCAGCAGCTTGGGAACAGGGCCCACTGAAGCTTTCTTT. Filled out from reference TRBV5-5 and TRBJ1-1, the complete variable domain reads DAGVTQSPTHLIKTRGQQVTLRCSPISGHKSVSWYQQVLGQGPQFIFQYYEKEERGRGNFPDRFSARQFPNYSSELNVNALLLGDSALYLCASSLGTGPTEAFFGQGTRLTVV.

This clone was found once. The chain recombines TRBV6-1 with TRBJ1-1, with D perhaps matching TRBD1 (5 bases). In germline, CDR1 is MNHNS, CDR2 SASEGT. V lost 3 bases and J lost 5, with 13 bases in between. CDR3 length: 14 amino acids. CDR3 residues: CASSDGQGRTEAFF. For the CDR3, the DNA is TGTGCCAGCAGTGACGGGCAGGGTCGAACTGAAGCTTTCTTT.

This clone was counted a few times. The chain couples TRBV5-1 to TRBJ2-2; possibly TRBD2 for D (5 bases). V gave up 4 bases and J gave up 7 bases, with 23 bases separating them. There are 17 residues in the CDR3. The V gene's germline CDR1 is SGHRS and CDR2 YFSETQ. CDR3 region: CASSPGYGSQSGGELFF. CDR3 sequence (DNA): TGCGCCAGCAGCCCGGGGTACGGGTCCCAGAGTGGCGGGGAGCTGTTTTTT.

This chain uses TRBV6-5 with TRBJ1-1; D call uncertain. The V gene's germline CDR1 is MNHEY and CDR2 SVGAGI. This CDR3 is built from 15 residues. V lost 2 bases and J lost 4, with 14 bases in between. This chain's CDR3 is CASSYALGLTTEAFF. The CDR3 region has the DNA TGTGCCAGCAGTTACGCCCTTGGGCTGACCACTGAAGCTTTCTTT.

The chain is built from TRBV15 and TRBJ2-5; a possible D gene is TRBD1 (5 bases). The CDR3 totals 14 residues. The germline CDR1 and CDR2 sequences are LNHNV and YYDKDF (reference sequence). Trimming pared 0 bases from V and 3 bases from J, leaving 8 bases between. CDR3 residues: CATSRDPGKETQYF. CDR3 DNA sequence: TGTGCCACCAGCAGAGATCCAGGGAAAGAGACCCAGTACTTC.

The V and J genes are TRBV7-9 and TRBJ1-2, with D unresolved. V dropped 2 bases and J dropped 11 bases, with 12 bases sitting between them. Germline CDR1 and CDR2: SEHNR and FQNEAQ (reference sequence). This CDR3 contains 12 residues. CDR3 loop: CASSLIVKGYTF. The CDR3 region has the DNA TGTGCCAGCAGCTTAATCGTTAAGGGTTACACCTTC.

The V call is TRBV4-1, the J call TRBJ2-7; TRBD2 matches 8 bases. V was pared by 3 bases and J by 0 bases, with 4 bases of the junction left unmatched. Germline-derived CDR1 and CDR2 are MGHRA and YSYEKL. CDR3 length: 15 residues. The CDR3 DNA reads TGCGCCAGCAGCCAGGACCTAGCGGGCTCCTACGAGCAGTACTTC. Amino acids: CASSQDLAGSYEQYF.

This rearrangement joins TRBV5-1 to TRBJ2-2; 7 bases match TRBD1. CDR3 length: 15 residues. V shed 4 bases and J 8 bases; nucleotides not matched to a gene: 11. Germline V CDR1 and CDR2: SGHRS, YFSETQ. CDR3 protein: CASSMGTANLGELFF. CDR3 DNA sequence: TGCGCCAGCAGCATGGGGACAGCTAACCTAGGGGAGCTGTTTTTT.

This chain connects TRBV25-1 to TRBJ2-5, with a possible D match to TRBD2 (5 bases). The closer fit of TRBJ2-7 to the DNA end suggests the J call may be wrong. Germline V gives CDR1 MGHDK, CDR2 SYGVNS. CDR3 size: 13 residues. In DNA form, the CDR3 reads TGTGCCAGCAAAGGCCCCAGTGGAGGCGAGCAGTACTTC. This codes for CASKGPSGGEQYF.